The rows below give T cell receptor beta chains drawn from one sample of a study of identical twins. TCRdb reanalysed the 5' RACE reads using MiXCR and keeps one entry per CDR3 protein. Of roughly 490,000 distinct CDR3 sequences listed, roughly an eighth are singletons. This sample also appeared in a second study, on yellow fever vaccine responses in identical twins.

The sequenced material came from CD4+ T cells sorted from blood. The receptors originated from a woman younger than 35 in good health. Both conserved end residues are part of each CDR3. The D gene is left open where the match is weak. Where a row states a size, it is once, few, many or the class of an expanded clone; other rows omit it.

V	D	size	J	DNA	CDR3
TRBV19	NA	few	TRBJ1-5	TGTGCCAGTAGTATAGAGAGGGGTCAGCCCCAGCATTTT	CASSIERGQPQHF
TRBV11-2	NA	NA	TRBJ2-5	TGTGCCAGCAGCTTAATCCGAGCGGGCGGCCCAGAGACCCAGTACTTC	CASSLIRAGGPETQYF
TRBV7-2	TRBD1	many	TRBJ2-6	TGTGCCAGCAGCTTCGGACAGGGACTCAACGTCCTGACTTTC	CASSFGQGLNVLTF
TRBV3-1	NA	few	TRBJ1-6	TGTGCCAGCAGCCAAGTCCGGGGACAAAACTCACCCCTCCACTTT	CASSQVRGQNSPLHF
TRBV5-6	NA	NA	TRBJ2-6	TGTGCCAGCAGCTTGGGGGTTAACTCTGGGGCCAACGTCCTGACTTTC	CASSLGVNSGANVLTF
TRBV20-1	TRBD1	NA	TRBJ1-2	TGCAGCCAGGACAGACAGGGGGCCTATGGCTACACCTTC	CSQDRQGAYGYTF
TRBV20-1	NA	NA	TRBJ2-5	TGCAGTGAAAGGGGCTATTTACAAGAGACCCAGTACTTC	CSERGYLQETQYF
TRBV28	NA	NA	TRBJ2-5	TGTGCCAGCAAGCAGGGACCCCAAGAGACCCAGTACTTC	CASKQGPQETQYF
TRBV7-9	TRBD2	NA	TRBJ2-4	TGTGCCAGCAGCTTCGCGGGAGGGTCAGCCAAAAACATTCAGTACTTC	CASSFAGGSAKNIQYF
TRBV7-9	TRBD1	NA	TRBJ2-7	TGTGCCAGCAGCAAACCGGGACAGGGACGCTACGAGCAGTACTTC	CASSKPGQGRYEQYF
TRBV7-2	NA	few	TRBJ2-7	TGTGCCAGCAGCTTAGGAGAGATGACGGGGGCCTACGAGCAGTACTTC	CASSLGEMTGAYEQYF
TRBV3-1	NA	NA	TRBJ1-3	TGTGCCAGCAGCCCCAATATTGGAAACACCATATATTTT	CASSPNIGNTIYF
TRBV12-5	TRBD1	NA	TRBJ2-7	TGTGCTAGTGGTTTGGACAGGGGCTGGGGATACGAGCAGTACTTC	CASGLDRGWGYEQYF
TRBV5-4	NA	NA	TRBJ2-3	TGTGCCAGCAGCGGCGGGCAGGGGAATACGCAGTATTTT	CASSGGQGNTQYF
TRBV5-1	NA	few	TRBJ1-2	TGCGCCAGCAGCTTAGGGGACTCCTATGGCTACACCTTC	CASSLGDSYGYTF
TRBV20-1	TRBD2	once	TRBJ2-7	TGCAGTGCTAGTGTTGCGGGGGGGCATATTTCCTACGAGCAGTACTTC	CSASVAGGHISYEQYF
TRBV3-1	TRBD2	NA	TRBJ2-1	TGTGCCAGCAGCCCCGTCGGGACTAGGGGTGTCGATGAGCAGTTCTTC	CASSPVGTRGVDEQFF
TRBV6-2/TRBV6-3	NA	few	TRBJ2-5	TGTGCCAGCAGCATTCTGACGGGGCCTTTTTCAGAGACCCAGTACTTC	CASSILTGPFSETQYF
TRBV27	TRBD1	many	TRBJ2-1	TGTGCCAGCAGCTCCACAGGGGGCAATGAGCAGTTCTTC	CASSSTGGNEQFF
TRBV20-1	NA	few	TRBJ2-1	TGCAGTGCTAGAGTGGGGGGCTCGAGCTCCTACAATGAGCAGTTCTTC	CSARVGGSSSYNEQFF
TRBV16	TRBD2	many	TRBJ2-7	TGTGCCAGCATCCGGGGTGGGACTAGCTCCTACGAGCAGTACTTC	CASIRGGTSSYEQYF
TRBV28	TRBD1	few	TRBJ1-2	TGTGCCAGCAGGCAGGGGGTTAACTATGGCTACACCTTC	CASRQGVNYGYTF
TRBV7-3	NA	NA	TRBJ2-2	TGTGCCAGCAGCTCGGATGTAAGCACCGGGGAGCTGTTTTTT	CASSSDVSTGELFF
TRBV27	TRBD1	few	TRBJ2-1	TGTGCCAGCCAACTCGGGACAGGGCTCAATGAGCAGTTCTTC	CASQLGTGLNEQFF
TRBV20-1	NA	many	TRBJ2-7	TGCAGTGCTAGAGATAAGGAGAGGGAAGGACCCGAGCAGTACTTC	CSARDKEREGPEQYF
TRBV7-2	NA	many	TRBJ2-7	TGTGCCAGCAGCCCCTCCAGGGGACCACGTTCCTACGAGCAGTACTTC	CASSPSRGPRSYEQYF
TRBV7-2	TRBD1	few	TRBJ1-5	TGTGCCAGCAGCCCGATGGTAGGACAGGACAATCAGCCCCAGCATTTT	CASSPMVGQDNQPQHF
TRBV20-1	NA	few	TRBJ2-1	TGCAGTGCCCCGAGGAGCGGAAGATACAATGAGCAGTTCTTC	CSAPRSGRYNEQFF
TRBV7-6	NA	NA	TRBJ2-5	TGTGCCAGCAGCTTAGGTTCGGGAATTAGGTCGTCCCAGTACTTC	CASSLGSGIRSSQYF
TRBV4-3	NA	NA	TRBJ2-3	TGCGCCAGCAGCTTCCCCCCCTTTGGGGCAGCGGCATCAGATACGCAGTATTTT	CASSFPPFGAAASDTQYF
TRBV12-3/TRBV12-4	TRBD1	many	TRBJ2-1	TGTGCCAGCACTCTCCGGGACAGGGGTTGGGATGAGCAGTTCTTC	CASTLRDRGWDEQFF
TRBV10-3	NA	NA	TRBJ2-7	TGTGCCATCAGTGAGTCGGCAGGGTTCTACGAGCAGTACTTC	CAISESAGFYEQYF
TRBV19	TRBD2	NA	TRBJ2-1	TGTGCCAGTACTCTAACGGGAGGGATAAATGAGCAGTTCTTC	CASTLTGGINEQFF
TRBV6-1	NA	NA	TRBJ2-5	TGTGCCAGCAGCCAGGCCTCCAGGATGGAGACCCAGTACTTC	CASSQASRMETQYF
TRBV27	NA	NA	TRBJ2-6	TGTGCCAGCAGTTTGGGCATCCTTCTCTCTGGGGCCAACGTCCTGACTTTC	CASSLGILLSGANVLTF
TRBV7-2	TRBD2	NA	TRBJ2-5	TGTGCCAGCAGCTTAGGGGATGGGGGGGGGACCCAGTACTTC	CASSLGDGGGTQYF
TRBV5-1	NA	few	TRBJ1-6	TGCGCCAGCAGCTTGGAGCAGGGCGTAACACCCCTCCACTTT	CASSLEQGVTPLHF
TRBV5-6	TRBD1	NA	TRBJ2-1	TGTGCCAGCAGCCGAAGAGACAGGGGGTTTCACAATGAGCAGTTCTTC	CASSRRDRGFHNEQFF
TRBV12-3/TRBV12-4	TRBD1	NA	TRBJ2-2	TGTGCCAGCAGTTTACGGACAGGTGTGGGCACCGGGGAGCTGTTTTTT	CASSLRTGVGTGELFF
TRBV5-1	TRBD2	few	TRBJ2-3	TGCGCCAGCAGGGTGTCGGGAGTAGCGGGAGATACGCAGTATTTT	CASRVSGVAGDTQYF
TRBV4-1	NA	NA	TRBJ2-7	TGCGCCAGCAGCCAAGATCCTGGCAGGTTCTACGAGCAGTACTTC	CASSQDPGRFYEQYF
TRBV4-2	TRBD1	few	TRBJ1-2	TGTGCCAGCAGCCAAGATACAGGACAGGGCGACTATGGCTACACCTTC	CASSQDTGQGDYGYTF
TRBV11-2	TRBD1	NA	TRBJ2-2	TGTGCCAGCAGCACGTCGGGGACAGTTCCCACCGGGGAGCTGTTTTTT	CASSTSGTVPTGELFF
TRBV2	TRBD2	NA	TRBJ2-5	TGTGCCAGCAGTGGACTAGCGGGGGGCTGGAGGGAGACCCAGTACTTC	CASSGLAGGWRETQYF
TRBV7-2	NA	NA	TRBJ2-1	TGTGCCAGCAGCCTACGGCGGAGCGCCTACAATGAGCAGTTCTTC	CASSLRRSAYNEQFF
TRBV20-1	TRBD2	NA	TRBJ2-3	TGCAGTGCTCCGACTAGCGGGAGTGCAGATACGCAGTATTTT	CSAPTSGSADTQYF
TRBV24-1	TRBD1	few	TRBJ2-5	TGTGCCACCAGTGAACTGGGGACAGGGGCGCAGGAGACCCAGTACTTC	CATSELGTGAQETQYF
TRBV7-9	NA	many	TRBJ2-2	TGTGCCAGCAGCTTTGGGGAGTACACCGGGGAGCTGTTTTTT	CASSFGEYTGELFF